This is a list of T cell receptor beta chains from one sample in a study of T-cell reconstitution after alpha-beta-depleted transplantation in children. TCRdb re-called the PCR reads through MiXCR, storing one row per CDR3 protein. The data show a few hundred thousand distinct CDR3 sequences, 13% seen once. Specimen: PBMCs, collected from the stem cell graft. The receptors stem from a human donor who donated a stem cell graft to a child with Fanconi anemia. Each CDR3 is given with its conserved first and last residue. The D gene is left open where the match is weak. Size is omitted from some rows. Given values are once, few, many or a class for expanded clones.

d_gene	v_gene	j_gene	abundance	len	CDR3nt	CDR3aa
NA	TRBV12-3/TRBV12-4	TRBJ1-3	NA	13	TGTGCCAGCAGTTTGAACAGGGAAAACACCATATATTTT	CASSLNRENTIYF
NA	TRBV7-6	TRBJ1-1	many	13	TGTGCCAGCACGGAGGGGATGGCCACTGAAGCTTTCTTT	CASTEGMATEAFF
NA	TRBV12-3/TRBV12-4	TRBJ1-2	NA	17	TGTGCCAGCAGTTTGGAGACGGGACCTCAGACTAACTATGGCTACACCTTC	CASSLETGPQTNYGYTF
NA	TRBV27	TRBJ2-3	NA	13	TGTGCCAGCAGTTTGATGCCCACAGATACGCAGTATTTT	CASSLMPTDTQYF
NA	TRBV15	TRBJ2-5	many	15	TGTGCCACCAGCAGAGGACAGCCTGGATCAGAGACCCAGTACTTC	CATSRGQPGSETQYF
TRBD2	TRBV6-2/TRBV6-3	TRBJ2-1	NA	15	TGTGCCAGCAGTTACCGGGACTACTCCTACAATGAGCAGTTCTTC	CASSYRDYSYNEQFF
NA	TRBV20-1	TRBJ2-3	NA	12	TGCAGTGCTGCACAGAGCACAGATACGCGGTATTTT	CSAAQSTDTRYF
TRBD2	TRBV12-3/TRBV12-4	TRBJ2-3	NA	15	TGTGCCAGCAGTTTAGCGGGAGGGCACACAGATACGCAGTATTTT	CASSLAGGHTDTQYF
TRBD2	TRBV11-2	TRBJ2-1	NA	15	TGTGCCAGCAGTTCCGGACTAGCGGGGCTGGATGAGCAGTTCTTC	CASSSGLAGLDEQFF
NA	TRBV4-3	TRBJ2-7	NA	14	TGCGCCAGCAGCCAAGATGTGGGGTCTTACGAGCAGTACTTC	CASSQDVGSYEQYF